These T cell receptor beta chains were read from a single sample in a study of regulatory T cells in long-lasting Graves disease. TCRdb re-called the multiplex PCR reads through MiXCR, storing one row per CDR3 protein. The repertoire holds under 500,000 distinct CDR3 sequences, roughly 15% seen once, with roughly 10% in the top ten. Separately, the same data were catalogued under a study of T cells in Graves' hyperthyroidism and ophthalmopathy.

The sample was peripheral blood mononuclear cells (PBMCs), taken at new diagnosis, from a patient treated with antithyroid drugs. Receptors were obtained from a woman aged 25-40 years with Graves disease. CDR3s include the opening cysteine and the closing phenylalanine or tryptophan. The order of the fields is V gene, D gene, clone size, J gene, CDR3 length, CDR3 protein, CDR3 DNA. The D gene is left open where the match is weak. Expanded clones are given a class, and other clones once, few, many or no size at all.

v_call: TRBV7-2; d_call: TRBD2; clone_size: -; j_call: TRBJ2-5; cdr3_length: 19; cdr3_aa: CASSYYLRPGGTRWGTQYF; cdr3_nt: TGTGCCAGCAGCTATTATCTTCGACCGGGAGGGACCCGGTGGGGGACCCAGTACTTC
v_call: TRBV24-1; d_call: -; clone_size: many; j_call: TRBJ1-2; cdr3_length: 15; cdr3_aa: CATSDSGTSNYGYTF; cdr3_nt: TGTGCCACCAGTGATTCCGGGACATCTAACTATGGCTACACCTTC
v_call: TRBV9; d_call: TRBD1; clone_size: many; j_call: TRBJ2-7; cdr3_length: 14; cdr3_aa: CAPGGQTRIYEQYF; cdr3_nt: TGTGCCCCAGGGGGCCAAACCCGGATCTACGAGCAGTACTTC
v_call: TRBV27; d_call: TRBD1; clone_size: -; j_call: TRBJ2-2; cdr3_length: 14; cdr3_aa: CASSLGQGAGELLF; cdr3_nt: TGTGCCAGCAGTTTAGGACAGGGGGCCGGGGAGCTGCTTTTT
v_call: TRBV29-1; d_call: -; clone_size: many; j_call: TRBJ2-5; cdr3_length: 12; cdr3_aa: CSADPGQETQYF; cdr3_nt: TGCAGCGCTGATCCAGGACAAGAGACCCAGTACTTC
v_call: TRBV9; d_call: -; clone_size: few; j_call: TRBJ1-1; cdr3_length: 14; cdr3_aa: CASSPGGVNTEAFF; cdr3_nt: TGTGCCAGCAGCCCAGGCGGGGTGAACACTGAAGCTTTCTTT
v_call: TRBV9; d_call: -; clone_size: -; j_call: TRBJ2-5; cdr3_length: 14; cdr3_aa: CASSVDGGIETQYF; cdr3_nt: TGTGCCAGCAGCGTAGATGGGGGAATAGAGACCCAGTACTTC
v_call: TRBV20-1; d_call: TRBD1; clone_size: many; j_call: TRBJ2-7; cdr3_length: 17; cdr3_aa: CSAPGTGPPLLGDEQYF; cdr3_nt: TGCAGTGCCCCCGGGACAGGCCCCCCCCTCTTAGGTGACGAGCAGTACTTC
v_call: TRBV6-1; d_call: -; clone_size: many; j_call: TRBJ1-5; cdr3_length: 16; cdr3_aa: CASTGRTTREGQPQHF; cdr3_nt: TGTGCCAGCACAGGTCGGACGACAAGGGAGGGGCAGCCCCAGCATTTT
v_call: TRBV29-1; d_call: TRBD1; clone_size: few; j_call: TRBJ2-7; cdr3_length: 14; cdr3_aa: CSVEFGQGRYEQYF; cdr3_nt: TGCAGCGTTGAATTTGGACAGGGGCGGTACGAGCAGTACTTC